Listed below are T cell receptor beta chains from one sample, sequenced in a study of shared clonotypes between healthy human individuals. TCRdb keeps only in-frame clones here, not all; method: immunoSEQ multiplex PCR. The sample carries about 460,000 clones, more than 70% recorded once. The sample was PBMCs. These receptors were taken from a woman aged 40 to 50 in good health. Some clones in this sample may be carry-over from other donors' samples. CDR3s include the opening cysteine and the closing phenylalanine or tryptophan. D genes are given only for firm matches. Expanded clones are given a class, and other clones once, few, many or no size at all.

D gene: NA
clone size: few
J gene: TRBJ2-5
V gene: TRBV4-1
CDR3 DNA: TGCGCCAGCAGCCAAGTTACGTCGGAGACCCAGTACTTC
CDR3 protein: CASSQVTSETQYF

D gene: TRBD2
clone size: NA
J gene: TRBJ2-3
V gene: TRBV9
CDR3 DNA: TGTGCCAGCAGCGTAGGGGTGACTAGCGGCACAGATACGCAGTATTTT
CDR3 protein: CASSVGVTSGTDTQYF

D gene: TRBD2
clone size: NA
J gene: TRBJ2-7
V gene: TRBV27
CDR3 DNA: TGTGCCAGCAGTCGTCTAGCGGGAGTTGTCGCTTACGAGCAGTACTTC
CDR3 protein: CASSRLAGVVAYEQYF

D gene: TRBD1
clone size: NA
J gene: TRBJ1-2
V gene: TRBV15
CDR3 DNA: TGTGCCACCAGCAAGAAAACAGGGGCCCAGGGGGATGGCTACACCTTC
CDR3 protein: CATSKKTGAQGDGYTF

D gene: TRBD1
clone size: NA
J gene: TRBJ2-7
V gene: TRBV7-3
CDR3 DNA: TGTGCCAGCAGCTTACTACCGGGACAGGGGATAGGAGAGCAGTACTTC
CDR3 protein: CASSLLPGQGIGEQYF

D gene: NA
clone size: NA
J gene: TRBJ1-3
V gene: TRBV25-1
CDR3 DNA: TGTGCCAGCAGTGTAAAGGCAGGAAACACCATATATTTT
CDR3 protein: CASSVKAGNTIYF

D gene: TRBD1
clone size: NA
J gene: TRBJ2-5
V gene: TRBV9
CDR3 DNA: TGTGCCAGCAGCCCCCCGACAGGGTCGGAGACCCAGTACTTC
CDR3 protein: CASSPPTGSETQYF

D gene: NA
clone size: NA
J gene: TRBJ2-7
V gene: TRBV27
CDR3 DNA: TGTGCCAGAAGGGGGGACAAATCGCAGGTGGGCTTC
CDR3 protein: CARRGDKSQVGF

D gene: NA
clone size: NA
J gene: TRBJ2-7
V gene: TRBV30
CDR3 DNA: TGTGCCTGGAAAGGGGTATCCCCCTACGAGCAGTACTTC
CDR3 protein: CAWKGVSPYEQYF

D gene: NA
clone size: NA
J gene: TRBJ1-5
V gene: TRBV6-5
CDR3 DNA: TGTGCCAGCAGTCGCGGCAAAATTGGCAATCAGCCCCAGCATTTT
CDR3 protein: CASSRGKIGNQPQHF

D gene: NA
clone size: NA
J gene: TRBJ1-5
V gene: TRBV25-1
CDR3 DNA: TGTGCCAGCAGTGGGGTTATCGGTCAGCCCCAGCATTTT
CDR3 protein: CASSGVIGQPQHF

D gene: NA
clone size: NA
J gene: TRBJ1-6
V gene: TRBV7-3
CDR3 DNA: TGTGCCAGCAGCCGGGGGGCAGGGACGACTGGGTCACCCCTCCACTTT
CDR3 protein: CASSRGAGTTGSPLHF

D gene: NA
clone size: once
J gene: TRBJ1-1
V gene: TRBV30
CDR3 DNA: TGTGCCTGGAGTTTGGCGGCAGGGGTCACTGAAGCTTTCTTT
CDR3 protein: CAWSLAAGVTEAFF

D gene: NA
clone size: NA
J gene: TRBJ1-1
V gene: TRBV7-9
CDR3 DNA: TGTGCCAGCAGCTTAGCGCAGGCAGGGAGCACTGAAGCTTTCTTT
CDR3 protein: CASSLAQAGSTEAFF

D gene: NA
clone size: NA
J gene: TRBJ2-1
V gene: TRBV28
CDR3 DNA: TGTGCCAGCAGTCCCACAGTGGGAGAGCAGTTCTTC
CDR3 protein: CASSPTVGEQFF

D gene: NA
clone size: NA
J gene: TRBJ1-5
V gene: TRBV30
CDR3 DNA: TGTGCCTGGGAGAAGGGACGCCAGGGTCCCCAGCATTTT
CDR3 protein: CAWEKGRQGPQHF

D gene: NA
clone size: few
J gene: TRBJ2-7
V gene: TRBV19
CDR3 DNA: TGTGCCAGTAGCTCACAGGGCTCGGGCTACGAGCAGTACTTC
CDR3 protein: CASSSQGSGYEQYF

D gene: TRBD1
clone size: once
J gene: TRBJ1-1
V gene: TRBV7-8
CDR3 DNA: TGTGCCAGCAGCCCGAACAGGGGCACTGAAGCTTTCTTT
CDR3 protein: CASSPNRGTEAFF

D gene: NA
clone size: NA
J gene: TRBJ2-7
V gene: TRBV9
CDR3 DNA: TGTGCCAGCAGCGTAGAAGCCGGAACCTCCTACGAGCAGTACTTC
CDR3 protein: CASSVEAGTSYEQYF

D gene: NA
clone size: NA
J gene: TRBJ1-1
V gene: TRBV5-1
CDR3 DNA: TGCGCCAGCAGCTTGGAACGGGGCCGTTACACTGAAGCTTTCTTT
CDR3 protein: CASSLERGRYTEAFF

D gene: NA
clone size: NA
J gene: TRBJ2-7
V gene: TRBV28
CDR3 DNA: TGTGCCAGCAGTCTCCCCTCGAGGACACCCCCCATCCGGCAGTACTTC
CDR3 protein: CASSLPSRTPPIRQYF

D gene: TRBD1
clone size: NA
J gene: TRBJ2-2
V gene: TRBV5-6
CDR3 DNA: TGTGCCAGCAGCGCTGGACAGGGGGAGGACGGGGAGCTGTTTTTT
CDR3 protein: CASSAGQGEDGELFF

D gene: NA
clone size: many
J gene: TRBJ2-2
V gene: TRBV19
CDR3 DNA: TGTGCCAGTAGTCCAAGGGGGGACGGGGAGCTGTTTTTT
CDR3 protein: CASSPRGDGELFF

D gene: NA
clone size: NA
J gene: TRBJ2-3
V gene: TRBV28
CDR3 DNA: TGTGCCAGCACTGGACTACCCCCAGATACGCAGTATTTT
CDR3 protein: CASTGLPPDTQYF

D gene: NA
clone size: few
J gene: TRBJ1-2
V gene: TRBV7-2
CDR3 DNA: TGTGCCAGCAGGGAGCTAGCTGACTATGGCTACACCTTC
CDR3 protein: CASRELADYGYTF

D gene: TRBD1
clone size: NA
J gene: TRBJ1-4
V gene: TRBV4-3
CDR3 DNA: TGCGCCAGCAGCCTACGCCCACCGGGACAGGGGGCGCAGGAAAAACTGTTTTTT
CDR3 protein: CASSLRPPGQGAQEKLFF

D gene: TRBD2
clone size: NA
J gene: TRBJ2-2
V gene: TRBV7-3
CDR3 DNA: TGTGCCAGCAGTACTAGCGGGAGAGGAACCGGGGAGCTGTTTTTT
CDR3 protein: CASSTSGRGTGELFF

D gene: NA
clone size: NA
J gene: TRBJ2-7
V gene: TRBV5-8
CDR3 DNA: TGTGCCAGCAGCTTGAGGGTCTACGAGCAGTACTTC
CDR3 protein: CASSLRVYEQYF

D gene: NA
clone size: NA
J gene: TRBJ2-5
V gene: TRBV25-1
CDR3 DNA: TGTGCCAGCAGTTTTAGGGGAGTCGGTCAAGAGACCCAGTACTTC
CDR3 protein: CASSFRGVGQETQYF

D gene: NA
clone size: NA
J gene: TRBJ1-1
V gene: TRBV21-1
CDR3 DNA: TGTGCCAGCAGCAAAGCGTTGGGGCGACAGGGTGAAGCTTTCTTT
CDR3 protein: CASSKALGRQGEAFF

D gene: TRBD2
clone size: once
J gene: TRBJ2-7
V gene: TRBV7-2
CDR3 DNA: TGTGCCAGCAGCAAACTAGCGGGAGGGGGTGAGCAGTACTTC
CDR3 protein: CASSKLAGGGEQYF

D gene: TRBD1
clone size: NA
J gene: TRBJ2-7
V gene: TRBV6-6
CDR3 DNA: TGTGCCAGCAGTTCCCTGACAGGGGCTACCTACGAGCAGTACTTC
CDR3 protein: CASSSLTGATYEQYF

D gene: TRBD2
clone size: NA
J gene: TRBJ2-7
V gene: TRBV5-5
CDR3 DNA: TGTGCCAGCAGCTCGGGACTAGCGGAGGGAGAGCAGTACTTC
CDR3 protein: CASSSGLAEGEQYF

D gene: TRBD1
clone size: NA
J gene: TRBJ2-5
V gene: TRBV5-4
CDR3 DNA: TGTGCCAGCAGCTCCCCGACAGGGTTGGAGACCCAGTACTTC
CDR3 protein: CASSSPTGLETQYF

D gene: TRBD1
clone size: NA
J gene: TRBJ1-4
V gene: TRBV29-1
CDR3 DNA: TGCAGCGTTGACAGGGGGAATGAAAAACTGTTTTTT
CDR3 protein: CSVDRGNEKLFF

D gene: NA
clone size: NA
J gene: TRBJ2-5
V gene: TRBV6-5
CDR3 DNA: TGTGCCAGCAGGAGCCAGGGCGGGACCCAGTACTTC
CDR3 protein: CASRSQGGTQYF

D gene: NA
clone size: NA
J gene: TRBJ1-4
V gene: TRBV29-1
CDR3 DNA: TGCAGCGCGCTTGAGTGGGAGGAAAAACTGTTTTTT
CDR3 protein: CSALEWEEKLFF

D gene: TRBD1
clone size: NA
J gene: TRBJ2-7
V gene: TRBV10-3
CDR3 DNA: TGTGCCATCAGTGTCGGGACAGGGGGTTCGGTCGAGCAGTACTTC
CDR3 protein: CAISVGTGGSVEQYF

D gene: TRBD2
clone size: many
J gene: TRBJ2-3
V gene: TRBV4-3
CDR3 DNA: TGCGCCAGCAGCCAAGAGACGGGAGCGGGGGCAGATACGCAGTATTTT
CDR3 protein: CASSQETGAGADTQYF

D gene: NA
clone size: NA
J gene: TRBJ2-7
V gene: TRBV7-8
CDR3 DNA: TGTGCCAGCAGCTTAGCTCCCCAACAATACGAGCAGTACTTC
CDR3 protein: CASSLAPQQYEQYF